These 27 T cell receptor beta chains came from one sample sequenced in a study of T cells in Graves' hyperthyroidism and ophthalmopathy. TCR beta CDR3 region amplification was performed from RNA transcripts. The HTBI primer set drove a first-round RT-PCR of the TCR CDR3. Each CDR3 protein gets one entry after TCRdb re-called the multiplex PCR reads with MiXCR. The sample yields over 150,000 distinct CDR3 sequences, less than 20% seen once. Sequencing used blood. The source is a woman in her fifties or sixties with Graves' hyperthyroidism.

In the case of this clonotype: This clone may be a read error of a much larger clone one base away. V usage is TRBV20-1 and J usage is TRBJ2-1; 10 bases are a match to TRBD1. Unmatched junction bases numbered 9, after V lost 3 bases and J lost 10 bases. CDR3 length: 14 amino acids. Germline V lookup: CDR1 DFQATT, CDR2 SNEGSKA (reference sequence). CDR3 region: CSASIGTGDYEQFF. The CDR3 DNA sequence: TGCAGTGCTAGTATTGGGACAGGGGACTACGAGCAGTTCTTC.

This clonotype was seen a handful of times. The chain combines TRBV6-2 or TRBV6-3 with TRBJ2-1; 7 nucleotides line up with TRBD2. The CDR3 contains 15 residues. Germline V gene data show CDR1 as MNHEY and CDR2 as SVGEGT. The V and J ends lost 6 bases and 0 bases, in that order; junction bases with no gene match: 5. The chain's CDR3 is CASRARDYSYNEQFF. Written as DNA, the CDR3 is TGTGCCAGCAGGGCCCGGGACTACTCCTACAATGAGCAGTTCTTC.

Ten or more counts support this clonotype. V and J are TRBV11-3 and TRBJ1-1, with unresolved D. The CDR3 sequence is 13 residues long. CDR1 is SGHNT, CDR2 YENEEA, per germline. Trimming removed 0 bases from V and 6 bases from J, with 8 bases in between. The CDR3 coding sequence is TGTGCCAGCAGCTTAGATGGCTACGCTGAAGCTTTCTTT. It encodes CASSLDGYAEAFF.

This clonotype was recorded at least ten times. The chain is built from TRBV20-1 and TRBJ2-7, with 7 bases matching TRBD2. Trimming removed 5 bases from V and 6 bases from J; junction bases left unmatched: 13. CDR1 is DFQATT and CDR2 is SNEGSKA in the germline V gene (reference sequence). This CDR3 contains 14 residues. CDR3 nucleotide sequence: TGCAGTGCTTCCGGACTAGATTTGACCCGCGAGCAGTACTTC. Amino acids: CSASGLDLTREQYF.

This clonotype was detected only a few times. CDR3 nucleotides: TGTGCCAGCAGAGGGGACTACCTAACCGGGGAGCTGTTTTTT. As protein: CASRGDYLTGELFF. This chain links TRBV28 with TRBJ2-2; 7 positions agree with TRBD2. This CDR3 is 14 amino acids long. The germline V gene encodes CDR1 MDHEN and CDR2 SYDVKM. Germline trimming cut 6 bases from V and 5 bases from J; bases unmatched to any gene: 6.

Only a few counts were recorded for this clonotype. J is TRBJ2-7 and V is TRBV7-2; 11 bases fit TRBD2. The CDR3 extends over 15 amino acids. V dropped 5 bases and J dropped 5; count of bases not matched to a gene: 8. The germline gives CDR1 SGHTA, CDR2 FQGNSA. The CDR3 loop reads CASSRSGRAGNEQYF. The CDR3 bases are TGTGCCAGCAGCCGTAGCGGGAGGGCCGGGAACGAGCAGTACTTC.

V gene TRBV6-2 or TRBV6-3 combines with J gene TRBJ1-6; no definite D call. The germline gives CDR1 MNHEY, CDR2 SVGEGT. This CDR3 is 15 amino acids long. Deletions cut 6 bases from V and 3 bases from J, with 12 bases between. CDR3 nucleotide sequence: TGTGCCAGCAGGACCCTCGGCGACTATAATTCACCCCTCCACTTT. It yields the protein CASRTLGDYNSPLHF.

V gene TRBV6-2 or TRBV6-3 combines with J gene TRBJ1-2, with D maybe TRBD1 (6 bases). Looked up from germline, CDR1 is MNHEY and CDR2 is SVGEGT. The CDR3 is 15 amino acids. Trimming removed 0 bases at V and 2 bases at J, with 10 bases between. DNA of the CDR3: TGTGCCAGCAGTTACTCGGGGGGCGAGAACTATGGCTACACCTTC. Translated, it gives CASSYSGGENYGYTF.

The sample holds many counts of this clonotype. The chain carries TRBV14 and TRBJ2-5, with TRBD1 as a possible D gene (6 bases). Looked up from germline, CDR1 is SGHDN and CDR2 is FVKESK. This CDR3 spans 14 amino acids. With 3 bases removed from V and 4 bases from J, the gap between germline ends came to 12 bases. The CDR3 reads CASSQLTGLETQYF. The CDR3, as DNA: TGTGCCAGCAGCCAGTTGACAGGCCTAGAGACCCAGTACTTC.

This clonotype has a count of ten or more. The chain couples TRBV7-6 to TRBJ2-1; the match to TRBD2 covers 12 bases. The germline V gene encodes CDR1 SGHVS and CDR2 FNYEAQ. The junction had 4 bases not matched to a gene; V was cut back by 1 base and J by 6 bases. This CDR3 has 16 amino acids. The chain's CDR3 is CASSLGTSGGPNEQFF. CDR3 in DNA: TGTGCCAGCAGCTTAGGCACTAGCGGGGGGCCCAATGAGCAGTTCTTC. Full variable domain (missing parts from reference TRBV7-6 and TRBJ2-1): GAGVSQSPRYKVTKRGQDVALRCDPISGHVSLYWYRQALGQGPEFLTYFNYEAQQDKSGLPNDRFSAERPEGSISTLTIQRTEQRDSAMYRCASSLGTSGGPNEQFFGPGTRLTVL.

In its sample, this clonotype was seen many times. The rearrangement uses TRBV7-2 and TRBJ2-7; D is possibly TRBD1 (6 bases). Germline V gives CDR1 SGHTA, CDR2 FQGNSA. With 5 bases removed from V and 5 bases from J, the gap between germline ends came to 19 bases. This CDR3 has 15 residues. CDR3 nucleotides: TGTGCCAGCAGCGCCTCCGGACAGTCCACTCACGAGCAGTACTTC. Amino acids: CASSASGQSTHEQYF.

This clonotype has at least ten counts. The gene calls are TRBV6-1 and TRBJ1-1; possibly TRBD1 for D (5 bases). The CDR3 has 13 residues. V was cut by 2 bases and J by 5 bases, with 9 bases left in between. The germline V gene has CDR1 MNHNS and CDR2 SASEGT. The CDR3 bases are TGTGCCAGCAGTGAAACGGGGCGGACTGAAGCTTTCTTT. As protein: CASSETGRTEAFF.

The chain has TRBV6-2 or TRBV6-3 and TRBJ2-1; possible D gene TRBD1, 6 bases. The CDR3 contains 15 residues. Germline V CDR1 and CDR2: MNHEY, SVGEGT. V was trimmed by 2 bases and J by 6 bases, leaving 14 bases between them. The DNA of the CDR3 is TGTGCCAGCAGTTACGTGGGGACAAGGGGCAATGAGCAGTTCTTC. It yields the protein CASSYVGTRGNEQFF.

J is TRBJ1-1 and V is TRBV19; maybe TRBD1 (5 bases). In germline, CDR1 is LNHDA, CDR2 SQIVND (reference sequence). The CDR3 has 14 amino acids. The V gene lost 1 base and the J gene lost 2 bases, with 8 bases spanning the gap. This CDR3 reads CASSIVGVNTEAFF. The CDR3 DNA sequence: TGTGCCAGTAGTATAGTAGGGGTTAACACTGAAGCTTTCTTT.

This clonotype was detected ten times or more. The chain employs TRBV11-2 and TRBJ1-1; 8 bases match TRBD1. Trimming cost V 6 bases and J 0 bases; bases outside gene matches: 6. Germline CDR1 reads SGHAT; CDR2 reads FQNNGV. The CDR3 length is 15 residues. The CDR3 reads CASRPGTGLNTEAFF. DNA for the CDR3: TGTGCCAGCAGACCGGGGACAGGCTTGAACACTGAAGCTTTCTTT.

Many counts were recorded for this clonotype. V and J are TRBV6-1 and TRBJ1-1, with D unresolved. The CDR3 is 12 amino acids. V was clipped by 6 bases and J by 9 bases, with 14 bases between them. From germline, CDR1 is MNHNS and CDR2 SASEGT. The CDR3 loop reads CASRDLSGKAFF. CDR3 DNA sequence: TGTGCCAGCAGGGACCTCTCAGGAAAAGCTTTCTTT.

On this clonotype: This may stem from a read error, because a much larger clone lies one nucleotide away. This chain joins TRBV2 and TRBJ2-2, with a weak D call TRBD2 (5 bases). The germline V gene encodes CDR1 SNHLY and CDR2 FYNNEI. CDR3 size: 13 residues. The CDR3 DNA reads as TGTGCCAGCAGTGTGGACCTGACCGGGAAGCTGTTTTTT. It encodes CASSVDLTGKLFF. The full variable domain, its missing parts supplied by reference TRBV2 and TRBJ2-2, is EPEVTQTPSHQVTQMGQEVILRCVPISNHLYFYWYRQILGQKVEFLVSFYNNEISEKSEIFDDQFSVERPDGSNFTLKIRSTKLEDSAMYFCASSVDLTGKLFFGEGSRLTVL.

This clonotype was detected ten times or more. The chain joins TRBV9 to TRBJ2-7; 10 nucleotides match TRBD2. The trim removed 3 bases at V and 2 bases at J, leaving 8 bases unmatched. There are 16 residues in the CDR3. CDR1 is SGDLS and CDR2 is YYNGEE in the germline V gene. The CDR3, as DNA: TGTGCCAGCAGCGCCCACCTAGCGGGAGCAACCTACGAGCAGTACTTC. Translation gives CASSAHLAGATYEQYF.

Ten or more counts support this clonotype. CDR3 amino acids: CASSLGGGQPQHF. The CDR3 DNA reads TGTGCCAGCAGTTTGGGCGGTGGTCAGCCCCAGCATTTT. The chain couples TRBV12-3 or TRBV12-4 to TRBJ1-5, with D uncertain. The CDR3 is 13 residues long. V was trimmed by 3 bases and J by 6 bases, leaving 9 bases between them.

There are many counts of this clonotype. The chain links TRBV7-9 to TRBJ1-1; D is uncertain. The length of the CDR3 is 18 residues. Germline CDR1 and CDR2: SEHNR and FQNEAQ (reference sequence). Trimming removed 0 bases at V and 3 bases at J, with 20 bases between. CDR3 amino acids: CASSLAPILGLGYTEAFF. The CDR3 DNA reads TGTGCCAGCAGCTTAGCCCCAATTCTGGGTTTGGGATACACTGAAGCTTTCTTT.

This clonotype was seen many times. The CDR3 region has the DNA TGTGCCAGCAGCTTAACCGGGAGAGGGGAGACCCAGTACTTC. It encodes CASSLTGRGETQYF. This chain uses TRBV7-3 with TRBJ2-5; the D gene is possibly TRBD2 (6 bases). Germline loops: CDR1 SGHTA, CDR2 FQGTGA. V was trimmed by 0 bases and J by 5 bases, leaving 10 bases between them. The CDR3 totals 14 residues.

This clonotype was observed at least ten times. The chain couples TRBV11-3 to TRBJ2-1; unclear D gene. This CDR3 region has 16 residues. Trimming left V 1 base short and J 5 bases short, with 15 bases between. CDR1 and CDR2 (germline): SGHNT, YENEEA. CDR3 DNA: TGTGCCAGCAGCTTAGTCGGGCTTTTTGCCAACAATGAGCAGTTCTTC. This codes for CASSLVGLFANNEQFF.

The chain couples TRBV6-2 or TRBV6-3 to TRBJ2-3, with D perhaps matching TRBD1 (5 bases). Per germline, CDR1 MNHEY and CDR2 SVGEGT. Deletions cut 7 bases from V and 2 bases from J, with 16 bases between. There are 15 residues in the CDR3. CDR3 nucleotides: TGTGCCAGCACCCCAGACAGTTTCTACACAGATACGCAGTATTTT. Protein: CASTPDSFYTDTQYF.

This clonotype was counted ten times or more. The chain uses TRBV28 and TRBJ1-2; the D is unclear. This CDR3 is 14 amino acids long. V was shortened by 7 bases and J by 3 bases, with 15 bases between the two germline ends. Germline-derived CDR1 and CDR2 are MDHEN and SYDVKM. DNA of the CDR3: TGTGCCAGCATCCAAGGGCAGATTCACTATGGCTACACCTTC. Its translation is CASIQGQIHYGYTF.

V is TRBV7-2 and J is TRBJ1-6; D perhaps matches TRBD1 (5 bases). Germline CDR1 and CDR2: SGHTA and FQGNSA. V was cut by 5 bases and J by 12 bases, with 14 bases left in between. This CDR3 comprises 13 residues. The CDR3 nucleotides are TGTGCCAGCAGCCCTCAGACAGAACTACCCCTCCACTTT. This translates into CASSPQTELPLHF.

There are a few counts of this clonotype. V is TRBV9 and J is TRBJ2-5, with 7 bases lining up with TRBD1. The CDR3 length is 16 residues. V shed 4 bases and J 5 bases; nucleotides not matched to a gene: 14. The germline CDR1 and CDR2 sequences are SGDLS and YYNGEE. CDR3 sequence reads: CASSPHGTVHSETQYF. CDR3 coding DNA: TGTGCCAGCAGCCCCCACGGGACAGTCCATTCTGAGACCCAGTACTTC. The full variable domain, its missing parts supplied by reference TRBV9 and TRBJ2-5, is DSGVTQTPKHLITATGQRVTLRCSPRSGDLSVYWYQQSLDQGLQFLIQYYNGEERAKGNILERFSAQQFPDLHSELNLSSLELGDSALYFCASSPHGTVHSETQYFGPGTRLLVL.

This clonotype has a count of ten or more. This sequence joins TRBV30 and TRBJ1-2, with D unclear. V lost 2 bases to trimming and J lost 5 bases, with 12 bases between them. CDR3 size: 13 residues. Germline loops: CDR1 GTSNPN, CDR2 SVGIG (reference sequence). DNA for the CDR3: TGTGCCTGGAGTCAGGATCGGGGTTATGGCTACACCTTC. It codes for CAWSQDRGYGYTF.